This T cell receptor beta chain was captured in a study of CD8+CD57+ T cells in acquired aplastic anemia (dated by TCRdb to 2017 to 2018). Some background on the complete study: On average, sorted CD4+ and CD8+ cells yielded 3.2 ug of extracted DNA, with a range of roughly 0.18 to 27.4 ug. CD8+CD57+ expansion was defined as frequency above the mean frequency observed in healthy subjects. On the study overall, not on this receptor specifically: Although roughly 29 CD8+ CDR3 sequences were shared by patients and controls, these sequences appeared highly expressed in patients and within the immunodominant clones of patients. Patients and healthy controls showed no significant difference in CD8+ Simpson's diversity (P=0.060).

TCR beta VDJ combination and CDR3 sequence profiling used genomic DNA as the template. An Illumina HiSeq 2000 was used for TCR repertoire sequencing. Per the source publication's procedure: TRBV/TRBJ rearrangement plots, CDR3 size and DJ length profiles, and Simpson's diversity index were used to evaluate the repertoires. The most abundant DNA sequence in the deep sequencing data was taken as the immunodominant clone. CDR3 amino acid sequences were checked for sharing across subjects and were also compared against the VDJdb database and published repertoires. The public reads were quality trimmed at Q25 with fastp and then assembled into clones with MiXCR by TCRdb, keeping productive beta chains. Rows are unified per CDR3 protein, each entry keeping the most common DNA and genes. TCRdb, rather than the study authors, made the V and J calls. Within this sample are hundreds of thousands of distinct CDR3 sequences, with roughly 82% of them counted one time only. The ten largest clones capture about 41% of the sample.

The patients picked for sequencing were ones in whom flow cytometry had shown an expansion of CD8+CD57+ cells. Severe acquired aplastic anemia was diagnosed in all patients according to International Study of Aplastic Anemia and Agranulocytosis and Camitta criteria. No patient had received any therapy when blood was sampled. TCR repertoires of sorted CD4+ and CD8+ blood T cells from severe aplastic anemia patients and healthy subjects were deep-sequenced in the study. Patients were enrolled under clinicaltrials.gov protocols 00001620, 01623167, 00001397, 00071045, 00081523 and 00961064 in the USA. Ficoll-Paque density gradient centrifugation was used to isolate peripheral blood mononuclear cells. Before DNA extraction, CD4+ and CD8+ T cells were sorted with FACS or magnetic beads. The CDR3 sequence holds 14 residues, the cysteine and phenylalanine included. Only the CDR3 DNA is retained, 42 bases long and in frame from the first base. Reading the germline V gene gives CDR1 SNHLY and CDR2 FYNNEI. V is reduced by 8 bases and J by 13 bases, leaving a spacing of 25 bases between them.

Concerning this clonotype: This clone's antigen is unknown. Within one base of it there is no much larger clone, and no base qualities were kept.

This receptor chain uses TRBV2 and TRBJ2-3; the D segment is perhaps TRBD1 or TRBD2, each sharing 6 matched bases. This receptor was taken from a human donor with aplastic anemia. The sequenced sample was sorted CD4+, CD8+, or CD8+CD57+ T cells (not recorded which) from PBMCs. The CDR3 corresponds to CASGLGGGPATKYF. In nucleotide form, the sequence is TGTGCCAGCGGCTTAGGGGGAGGTCCCGCTACTAAGTATTTT.